Each of the 21 T cell receptor beta chains below was sequenced from the same sample in a study of T cells in Graves' hyperthyroidism and ophthalmopathy. TCR beta CDR3 sequences were amplified from RNA transcripts. First-round RT-PCR of the TCR CDR3 relied on the HTBI primer set. TCRdb reanalysed the multiplex PCR reads using MiXCR and keeps one entry per CDR3 protein. The data hold around 400,000 distinct CDR3 sequences, with around 25% observed a single time. Sequenced input: blood. Receptors originate from a man in his forties or fifties with Graves' hyperthyroidism.

This clonotype is a singleton in its sample. A much larger clone lies a single base off, so this may be a read error. The chain couples TRBV11-3 to TRBJ2-1; 12 bases fit TRBD1. In germline, CDR1 is SGHNT, CDR2 YENEEA. Germline trimming cut 8 bases from V and 4 bases from J; bases unmatched to any gene: 6. CDR3 length: 15 residues. The CDR3 DNA is TGTGCCAGCGGCCCGGGACAGGGGGCTTACAATGAGCAGTTCTTC. Its translation is CASGPGQGAYNEQFF.

This clonotype was seen a few times. J is TRBJ1-2 and V is TRBV7-6; weak D call: TRBD1 (6 bases). This CDR3 region has 13 residues. The ends were cut back, 5 bases at V and 8 bases at J, with 15 bases in the middle. Germline CDR1 is SGHVS and CDR2 is FNYEAQ. CDR3 bases: TGTGCCAGCAGCATCACAGGGACGGGGGGCTACACCTTC. The encoded protein is CASSITGTGGYTF.

This clonotype was recorded a few times. V gene TRBV29-1 combines with J gene TRBJ1-1; D uncertain. Between the trimmed V and J ends, which lost 7 bases and 0 bases, there was a span of 12 bases. From germline, CDR1 is SQVTM and CDR2 ANQGSEA. This CDR3 has 13 amino acids. The CDR3 DNA reads TGCAGCGGACAACTGACCATGAACACTGAAGCTTTCTTT. Residues: CSGQLTMNTEAFF.

The sample holds a few counts of this clonotype. The chain couples TRBV28 to TRBJ2-3; the D gene is possibly TRBD2 (7 bases). Looked up from germline, CDR1 is MDHEN and CDR2 is SYDVKM. The V and J ends lost 4 bases and 3 bases respectively, with 32 bases between them. This CDR3 contains 21 residues. CDR3 residues: CASSSIRDTRTGGIGTDTQYF. The CDR3 DNA is TGTGCCAGCAGTTCTATCCGGGACACTCGTACGGGGGGCATTGGGACAGATACGCAGTATTTT.

The genes are TRBV12-3 or TRBV12-4 and TRBJ1-4, with TRBD1 as a possible D gene (5 bases). V was trimmed by 6 bases and J by 4 bases, leaving 12 bases between them. The CDR3 is 14 residues long. The CDR3 nucleotides are TGTGCCAGCAGCCCGGGACGGAATAATGAAAAACTGTTTTTT. Translated: CASSPGRNNEKLFF.

This clonotype was detected many times. J is TRBJ2-7 and V is TRBV7-9; possibly TRBD1 for D (6 bases). V was cut by 1 base and J by 9 bases, with 10 bases left in between. CDR1 and CDR2 (germline): SEHNR, FQNEAQ (reference sequence). The CDR3 extends over 12 amino acids. For the CDR3, the DNA is TGTGCCAGCAGCTTAGACAGGGCGACGCAGTACTTC. Translated: CASSLDRATQYF.

A remark on this clonotype: One junction end disagrees with the germline gene, perhaps due to a read error. CDR3 loop: CASSIARGETRYF. CDR3 in DNA: TGCGCCAGCAGCATCGCCCGGGGGGAGACCCGGTACTTC. This rearrangement joins TRBV4-1 to TRBJ2-5; 7 nucleotides match TRBD2. The CDR3 runs to 13 residues. The germline V gene encodes CDR1 MGHRA and CDR2 YSYEKL.

A few counts support this clonotype. The gene calls are TRBV11-1 and TRBJ1-2; the D gene is possibly TRBD1 (5 bases). This CDR3 has 13 amino acids. Deletions cut 6 bases from V and 9 bases from J, with 17 bases between. Germline V gives CDR1 SGHAT, CDR2 FQDESV (reference sequence). This CDR3 is CASSDTAGMRYTF. CDR3 bases: TGTGCCAGCAGTGATACGGCAGGGATGCGCTACACCTTC.

The table lists this clonotype with a count of one. V and J are TRBV20-1 and TRBJ1-2; D remains ambiguous. CDR1 and CDR2 from the germline V gene are DFQATT and SNEGSKA (reference sequence). The CDR3 length is 12 residues. V lost 0 bases, J lost 4 bases, and 6 bases lay in between. DNA for the CDR3: TGCAGTGCTAGAGAATACTCCTATGGCTACACCTTC. Amino acids: CSAREYSYGYTF.

V and J are TRBV3-1 and TRBJ2-5, with TRBD2 identical over 8 bases. The CDR3 contains 14 residues. Germline V gene lookup returns CDR1 LGHDT and CDR2 YNNKEL (reference sequence). V gave up 3 bases and J gave up 3 bases; unmatched junction bases: 3. The CDR3 DNA reads as TGTGCCAGCAGCCATAATAGCGGGAAAGAGACCCAGTACTTC. Translating gives CASSHNSGKETQYF.

On this clonotype itself: A much larger clone is a single base away; this may be a read error. The chain uses TRBV10-2 and TRBJ2-7, with unresolved D. The germline V and J ends were trimmed by 10 bases and 5 bases, with 18 bases remaining between them. CDR3 size: 13 residues. The germline gives CDR1 WSHSY, CDR2 SAAADI. CDR3 DNA sequence: TGCGCCATCACCGCTGCTGGAGTGGACGAGCAGTACTTC. This gives the protein CAITAAGVDEQYF.

This clonotype was counted at least ten times. This chain links TRBV28 with TRBJ2-7; the D is unclear. Deletions cut 3 bases from V and 3 bases from J, with 18 bases between. The CDR3 contains 16 residues. The germline V gene encodes CDR1 MDHEN and CDR2 SYDVKM. The CDR3, as DNA: TGTGCCAGCAGTTTTAATCGAAGGACGGCCGACTACGAGCAGTACTTC. It is translated as CASSFNRRTADYEQYF.

This clonotype has a handful of counts. The chain couples TRBV30 to TRBJ1-5; no clear D. Germline V gene sequence: CDR1 GTSNPN, CDR2 SVGIG (reference sequence). V was trimmed by 5 bases and J by 3 bases, leaving 11 bases between them. This CDR3 is built from 13 residues. For the CDR3, the DNA is TGTGCCTGGGGAAGGGAAATCAATCAGCCCCAGCATTTT. Its translation is CAWGREINQPQHF. The full variable domain, its missing parts supplied by reference TRBV30 and TRBJ1-5, is SQTIHQWPATLVQPVGSPLSLECTVEGTSNPNLYWYRQAAGRGLQLLFYSVGIGQISSEVPQNLSASRPQDRQFILSSKKLLLSDSGFYLCAWGREINQPQHFGDGTRLSIL.

This clonotype was seen more than once but under ten times. The V call is TRBV20-1, the J call TRBJ1-2; 7 bases map to TRBD1. From germline, CDR1 is DFQATT and CDR2 SNEGSKA (reference sequence). The CDR3 sequence is 13 residues long. V shed 3 bases and J 4 bases; nucleotides not matched to a gene: 5. CDR3 nucleotide sequence: TGCAGTGCTAGCGGGCAGGGGGGCTATGGCTACACCTTC. Protein: CSASGQGGYGYTF.

This clonotype was detected many times. This chain links TRBV28 with TRBJ2-1; no reliable D call. Per the germline V gene, CDR1 is MDHEN and CDR2 is SYDVKM. This CDR3 spans 14 amino acids. V lost 6 bases and J 4 bases, leaving 13 bases between the germline ends. CDR3 DNA: TGTGCCAGCAGAAGGACGGACGATTACAATGAGCAGTTCTTC. This codes for CASRRTDDYNEQFF. The full variable domain, with the rest looked up from reference TRBV28 and TRBJ2-1, is DVKVTQSSRYLVKRTGEKVFLECVQDMDHENMFWYRQDPGLGLRLIYFSYDVKMKEKGDIPEGYSVSREKKERFSLILESASTNQTSMYLCASRRTDDYNEQFFGPGTRLTVL.

CDR3 amino acids: CASSRIGGLRETQYF. For the CDR3, the DNA is TGTGCCAGCAGCCGTATCGGGGGGCTGAGAGAGACCCAGTACTTC. The chain recombines TRBV3-1 with TRBJ2-5; D might be TRBD2 (7 bases). Trimming took off 4 bases at V and 4 bases at J, with 16 bases between the two ends. The CDR3 extends over 15 amino acids. Germline CDR1 and CDR2: LGHDT and YNNKEL (reference sequence).

The table lists this clonotype with a few counts. This chain joins TRBV20-1 and TRBJ2-1; D ambiguous. Germline V gene lookup returns CDR1 DFQATT and CDR2 SNEGSKA (reference sequence). V gave up 2 bases and J gave up 1 base, with 12 bases separating them. The CDR3 is made up of 15 amino acids. The CDR3, as DNA: TGCAGTGCTAGAAGCCCCGAGAGGTCCTACAATGAGCAGTTCTTC. It specifies CSARSPERSYNEQFF.

This sequence joins TRBV28 and TRBJ2-1; 8 bases match TRBD2. The CDR3 contains 16 residues. With V trimmed by 3 bases and J by 6 bases, 10 bases remained unmatched. Germline CDR1 MDHEN, CDR2 SYDVKM. The CDR3 reads CASSLVFQRELNEQFF. In DNA, the CDR3 is TGTGCCAGCAGTTTGGTGTTCCAGCGGGAGCTCAATGAGCAGTTCTTC.

This chain links TRBV18 with TRBJ2-5; 10 bases map to TRBD2. The germline gives CDR1 KGHSH, CDR2 LQKENI. The ends lost 0 bases at V and 4 bases at J; junction bases unmatched: 5. The CDR3 spans 16 residues. The CDR3 loop is CASSPPGTSVTETQYF. CDR3 DNA sequence: TGTGCCAGCTCACCACCCGGGACTAGCGTAACAGAGACCCAGTACTTC.

This clonotype showed up just a few times. The V gene is TRBV5-1, the J gene TRBJ2-7; TRBD2 matches at 11 bases. Germline trimming cut 4 bases from V and 1 base from J; bases unmatched to any gene: 13. Germline V gene lookup returns CDR1 SGHRS and CDR2 YFSETQ. The CDR3 spans 18 residues. The CDR3 DNA reads as TGCGCCAGCAGCACAACACCACCGGGACTAGCGGATTCCTACGAGCAGTACTTC. Amino acids: CASSTTPPGLADSYEQYF.

Turning to this clonotype: A junction boundary mismatches the germline segment, possibly from a read error. The V call is TRBV20-1, the J call TRBJ1-5; tentative D call: TRBD1 (5 bases). This CDR3 comprises 11 residues. Germline CDR1 is DFQATT and CDR2 is SNEGSKA (reference sequence). The CDR3 bases are TGCAGTGCTAGTCAGGGTCAGGCCCAGCATTTT. It codes for CSASQGQAQHF.